This record concerns one T cell receptor (beta chain) sequence. Its antigen is not identified. All the patients suffered relapse after autologous stem cell transplantation, and brentuximab vedotin exposure differed. This specimen belongs to a study of PD-1 blockade in classical Hodgkin lymphoma. Whole-study results and caveats: Lower baseline TCR diversity marked trial partial responders and progressors. The study reported lower baseline TCR diversity in newly diagnosed patients than in healthy donors.

The CDR3 runs 13 residues. In germline, CDR1 is MNHNS, CDR2 SASEGT. Trimming removed 6 bases at V and 4 bases at J, with 13 bases between. Generated by immunoSEQ multiplex PCR, the TCRdb table keeps only in-frame clones and is missing some. The sample yields more than 90,000 clones, roughly 89% seen once. The sample was peripheral blood mononuclear cells (PBMCs), taken before the second cycle of nivolumab. This TCR derives from a human donor with classical Hodgkin lymphoma. This sequence joins TRBV6-1 and TRBJ2-7; D remains ambiguous. The CDR3 region has the DNA TGTGCCAGCAGAGAGCCTGGGGATTACGAGCAGTACTTC. Residues: CASREPGDYEQYF.